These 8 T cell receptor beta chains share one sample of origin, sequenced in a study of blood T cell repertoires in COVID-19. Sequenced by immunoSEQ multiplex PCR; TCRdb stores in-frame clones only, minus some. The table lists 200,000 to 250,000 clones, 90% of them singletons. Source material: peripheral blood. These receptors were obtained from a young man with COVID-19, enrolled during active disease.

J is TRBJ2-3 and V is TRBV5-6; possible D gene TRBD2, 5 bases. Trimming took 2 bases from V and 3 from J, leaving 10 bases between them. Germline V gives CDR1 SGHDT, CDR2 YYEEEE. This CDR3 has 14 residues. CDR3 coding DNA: TGTGCCAGCAGCTTTACGGGGAAGACAGATACGCAGTATTTT. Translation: CASSFTGKTDTQYF. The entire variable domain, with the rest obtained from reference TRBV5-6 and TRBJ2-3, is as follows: DAGVTQSPTHLIKTRGQQVTLRCSPKSGHDTVSWYQQALGQGPQFIFQYYEEEERQRGNFPDRFSGHQFPNYSSELNVNALLLGDSALYLCASSFTGKTDTQYFGPGTRLTVL.

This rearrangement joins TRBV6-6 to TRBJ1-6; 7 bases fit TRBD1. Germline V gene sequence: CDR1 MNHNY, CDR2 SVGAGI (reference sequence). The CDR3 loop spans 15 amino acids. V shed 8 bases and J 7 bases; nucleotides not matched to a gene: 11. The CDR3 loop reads CASGETGLGNSPLHF. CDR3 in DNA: TGTGCCAGCGGAGAGACAGGGTTGGGGAATTCACCCCTCCACTTT.

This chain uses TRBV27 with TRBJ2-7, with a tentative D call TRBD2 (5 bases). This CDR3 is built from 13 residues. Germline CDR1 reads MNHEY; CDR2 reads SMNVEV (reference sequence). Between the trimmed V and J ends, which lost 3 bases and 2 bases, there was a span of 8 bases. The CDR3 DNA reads TGTGCCAGCAGTTTCTCCGGGACCTACGAGCAGTACTTC. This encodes CASSFSGTYEQYF.

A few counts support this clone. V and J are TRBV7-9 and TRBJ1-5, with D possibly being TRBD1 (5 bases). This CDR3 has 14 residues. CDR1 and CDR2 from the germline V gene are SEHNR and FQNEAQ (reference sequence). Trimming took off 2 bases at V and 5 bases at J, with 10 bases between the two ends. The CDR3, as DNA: TGTGCCAGCAGCTTAATGGGGCGGCATCAGCCCCAGCATTTT. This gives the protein CASSLMGRHQPQHF.

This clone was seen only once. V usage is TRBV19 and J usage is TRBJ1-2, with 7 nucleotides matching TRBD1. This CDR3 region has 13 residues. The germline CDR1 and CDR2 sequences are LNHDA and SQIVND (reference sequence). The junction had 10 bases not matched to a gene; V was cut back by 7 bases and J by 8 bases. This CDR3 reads CASTQQGLVGYTF. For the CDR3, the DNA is TGTGCCAGTACCCAACAGGGGTTGGTGGGCTACACCTTC.

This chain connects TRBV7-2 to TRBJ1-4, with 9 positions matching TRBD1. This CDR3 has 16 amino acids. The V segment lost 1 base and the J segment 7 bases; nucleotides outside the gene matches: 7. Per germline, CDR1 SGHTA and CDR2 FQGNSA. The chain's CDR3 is CASSLGQGTGSEKLFF. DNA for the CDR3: TGTGCCAGCAGCTTAGGTCAGGGGACAGGGAGTGAAAAACTGTTTTTT.

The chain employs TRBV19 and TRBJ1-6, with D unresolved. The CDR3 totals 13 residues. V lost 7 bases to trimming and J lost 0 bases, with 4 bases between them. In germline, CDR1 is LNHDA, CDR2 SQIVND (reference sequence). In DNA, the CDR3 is TGTGCCAGTACAGTCTCCTATAATTCACCCCTCCACTTT. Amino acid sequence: CASTVSYNSPLHF.

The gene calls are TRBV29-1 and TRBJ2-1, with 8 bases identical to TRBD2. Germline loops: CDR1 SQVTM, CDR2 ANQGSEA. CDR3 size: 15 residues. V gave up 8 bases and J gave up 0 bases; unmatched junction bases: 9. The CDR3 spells CSSVAGLSSYNEQFF. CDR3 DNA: TGCAGCTCCGTAGCGGGATTAAGCTCCTACAATGAGCAGTTCTTC.